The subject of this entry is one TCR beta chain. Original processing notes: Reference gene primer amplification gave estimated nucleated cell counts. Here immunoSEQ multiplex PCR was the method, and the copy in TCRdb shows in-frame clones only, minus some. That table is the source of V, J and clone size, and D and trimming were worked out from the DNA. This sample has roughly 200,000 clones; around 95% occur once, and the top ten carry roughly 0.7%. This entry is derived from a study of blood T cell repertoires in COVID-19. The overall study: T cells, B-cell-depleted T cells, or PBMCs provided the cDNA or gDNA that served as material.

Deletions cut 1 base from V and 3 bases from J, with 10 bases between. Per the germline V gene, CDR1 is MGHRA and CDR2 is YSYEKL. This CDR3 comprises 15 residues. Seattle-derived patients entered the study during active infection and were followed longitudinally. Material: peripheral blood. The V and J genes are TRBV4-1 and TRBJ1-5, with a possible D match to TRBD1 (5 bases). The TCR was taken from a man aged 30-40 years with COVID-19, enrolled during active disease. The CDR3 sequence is CASSQGDSYNQPQHF. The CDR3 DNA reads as TGCGCCAGCAGCCAAGGCGACAGTTACAATCAGCCCCAGCATTTT.